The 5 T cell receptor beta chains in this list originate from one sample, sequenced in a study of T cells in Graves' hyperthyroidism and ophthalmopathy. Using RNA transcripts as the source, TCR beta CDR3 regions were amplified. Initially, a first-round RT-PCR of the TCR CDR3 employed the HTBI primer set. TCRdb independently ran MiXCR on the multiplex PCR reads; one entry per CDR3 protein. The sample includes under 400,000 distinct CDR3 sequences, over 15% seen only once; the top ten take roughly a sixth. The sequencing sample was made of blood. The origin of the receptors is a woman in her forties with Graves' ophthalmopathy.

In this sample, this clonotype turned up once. The CDR3 coding sequence is TGCGCCAGCAGTGAGGATCGGTCGCCAGGGAGGCCCCAGTACTTC. Protein sequence: CASSEDRSPGRPQYF. The gene calls are TRBV10-1 and TRBJ2-5, with D perhaps TRBD2 (6 bases). The V end was cut by 2 bases, the J end by 9 bases, with 19 bases between. CDR3 length: 15 amino acids. Germline V CDR1 and CDR2: WNHNN, SYGVQD (reference sequence).

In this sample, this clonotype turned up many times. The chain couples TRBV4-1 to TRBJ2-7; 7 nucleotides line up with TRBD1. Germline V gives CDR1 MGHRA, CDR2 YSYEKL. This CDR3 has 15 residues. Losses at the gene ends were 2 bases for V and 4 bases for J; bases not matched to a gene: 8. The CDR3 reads CASSQQPGQNYEQYF. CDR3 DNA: TGCGCCAGCAGCCAACAACCGGGACAGAATTACGAGCAGTACTTC.

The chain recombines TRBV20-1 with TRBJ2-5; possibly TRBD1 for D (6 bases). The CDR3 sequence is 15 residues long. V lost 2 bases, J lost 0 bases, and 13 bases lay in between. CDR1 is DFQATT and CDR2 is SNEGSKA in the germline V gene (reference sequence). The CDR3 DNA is TGCAGTGCTAGACCCGGGACAAGGTACCAAGAGACCCAGTACTTC. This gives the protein CSARPGTRYQETQYF.

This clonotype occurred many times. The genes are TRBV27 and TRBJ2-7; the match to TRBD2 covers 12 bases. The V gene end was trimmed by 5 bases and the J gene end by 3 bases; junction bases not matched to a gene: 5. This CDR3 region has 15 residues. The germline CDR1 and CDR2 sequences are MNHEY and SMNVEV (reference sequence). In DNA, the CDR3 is TGTGCCAGCAGTACGCGGACTAGCGGGAACTACGAGCAGTACTTC. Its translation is CASSTRTSGNYEQYF.

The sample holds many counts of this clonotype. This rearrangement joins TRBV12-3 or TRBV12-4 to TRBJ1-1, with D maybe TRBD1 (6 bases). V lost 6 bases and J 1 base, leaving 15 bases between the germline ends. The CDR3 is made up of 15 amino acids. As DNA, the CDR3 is TGTGCCAGCAGCCCACCCACAGGGACGAACACTGAAGCTTTCTTT. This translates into CASSPPTGTNTEAFF.